The source of this T cell receptor (beta chain) is a study of shared clonotypes between healthy human individuals. As for the study in general: A donor's plate count was three for CD4 naive and three for CD4 memory; CD8 naive had two and CD8 memory one. Study conclusions and caveats: It was the non-shared clonotypes that had lower generation probabilities than clonotypes shared by all four donors.

About this clone: The antigen remains unidentified. Additional DNA sequences in this sample encode the identical CDR3.

The assay used deep level. Only in-frame clones appear in the TCRdb table, and some are missing; sequencing was by immunoSEQ multiplex PCR. This sample yields about 2.5 million clones, of which 92% are seen a single time; roughly 0.34% belongs to the top ten. The material sequenced was naive CD4+ T cells from PBMCs. Subset reported: CD45RA+ positively selected. The receptor was isolated from a man younger than 35 in good health. Some clones in this sample may be carry-over from other donors' samples.

The CDR3 is CASSLAGGATEAFF. The DNA of the CDR3 is TGTGCCAGCAGCTTAGCCGGGGGGGCGACTGAAGCTTTCTTT. V gene TRBV7-2 combines with J gene TRBJ1-1; a possible D gene is TRBD1 (6 bases). V dropped 0 bases and J dropped 5 bases, with 10 bases sitting between them. The CDR3 covers 14 residues. Germline loops: CDR1 SGHTA, CDR2 FQGNSA. Variable domain in full (rest from reference TRBV7-2 and TRBJ1-1): GAGVSQSPSNKVTEKGKDVELRCDPISGHTALYWYRQSLGQGLEFLIYFQGNSAPDKSGLPSDRFSAERTGGSVSTLTIQRTQQEDSAVYLCASSLAGGATEAFFGQGTRLTVV.